The source of this TCR beta chain is a study of OX40 agonist ivuxolimab in advanced cancers. Study in general: Enrollees could have had prior anti-PD-1, anti-PD-L1 or anti-CTLA-4 therapy, which 40% to 45% had received. Three patients responded partially, comprising one with hepatocellular carcinoma and two with cutaneous melanoma. Whole-study results and caveats: CD4+ and CD8+ T cells in blood underwent clonal expansion by week 6 at 0.1 to 3.0 mg/kg.

In the case of this clone: The antigen remains undetermined.

In germline, CDR1 is MNHEY, CDR2 SMNVEV (reference sequence). V gave up 7 bases and J gave up 4 bases; unmatched junction bases: 10. There are 16 residues in the CDR3. Here immunoSEQ multiplex PCR was the method, and the copy in TCRdb shows in-frame clones only, minus some. This table has some 73,000 clones, 75% to 90% appearing once. The receptor comes from an adult with an advanced solid tumor such as melanoma, head and neck, liver or kidney cancer. The genes are TRBV27 and TRBJ2-2, with TRBD1 matching 9 bases. The specimen comprised CD4+ or CD8+ T cells sorted from blood, sampled in a trial of the OX40 agonist ivuxolimab. The CDR3 coding sequence is TGTGCCAGCAACCCCCGACAGGGGGTGGTCACCGGGGAGCTGTTTTTT. Residues: CASNPRQGVVTGELFF.